These 19 T cell receptor beta chains share one sample of origin, sequenced in a study of long-term antiretroviral therapy in people with HIV. Version v3.0 of the immunoSEQ assay ran at survey level. TCRdb's copy holds only in-frame clones and misses some; the assay was immunoSEQ multiplex PCR. The sample lists 6,000 or so clones, roughly 80% occurring once. This sample comprised unsorted PBMCs, obtained 0.5 years before starting antiretroviral therapy. These receptors were obtained from a man aged 40-55 years with HIV.

The chain couples TRBV5-4 to TRBJ2-3, with D hard to call. The germline gives CDR1 SGHNT, CDR2 YYREEE (reference sequence). Trimming cost V 0 bases and J 2 bases, with 4 bases left between them. CDR3 length equals 13 residues. CDR3 protein: CASSLGNTDTQYF. The CDR3 coding sequence is TGTGCCAGCAGCTTGGGTAACACAGATACGCAGTATTTT.

The gene calls are TRBV9 and TRBJ1-5; 9 nucleotides agree with TRBD1. Trimming cost V 3 bases and J 7 bases; bases outside gene matches: 5. This CDR3 is built from 14 residues. Germline V gene sequence: CDR1 SGDLS, CDR2 YYNGEE. The CDR3 protein is CASSATGGQQPQHF. Here the CDR3 DNA reads TGTGCCAGCAGCGCAACAGGGGGCCAACAGCCCCAGCATTTT.

This clone has a single count. The J gene is TRBJ2-5, the V gene TRBV7-8; no definite D call. Germline V CDR1 and CDR2: SGHVS, FQNEAQ. This CDR3 comprises 15 residues. The V end was cut by 1 base, the J end by 1 base, with 10 bases between. The CDR3 coding sequence is TGTGCCAGCAGCTTAGGACCAGCTGGCCAAGAGACCCAGTACTTC. This encodes CASSLGPAGQETQYF.

V is TRBV11-2 and J is TRBJ2-3, with D hard to call. Looked up from germline, CDR1 is SGHAT and CDR2 is FQNNGV. Trimming shortened V by 1 base and J by 4 bases, and 3 bases separated the two germline ends. The CDR3 runs to 12 residues. CDR3 protein: CASSLGPDTQYF. The CDR3 DNA is TGTGCCAGCAGCTTAGGGCCAGATACGCAGTATTTT.

DNA of the CDR3: TGTGCCAGCAGTTTAGGATTTCCTCGGGGACTGAACACTGAAGCTTTCTTT. Protein product: CASSLGFPRGLNTEAFF. The chain joins TRBV28 to TRBJ1-1; a possible D gene is TRBD1 (5 bases). Germline values: CDR1 MDHEN, CDR2 SYDVKM. The V end lost 2 bases, the J end lost 0 bases, and 16 bases lay between the germline ends. The CDR3 covers 17 residues.

This clone occurred once. The chain joins TRBV10-3 to TRBJ2-7, with D perhaps TRBD1 (5 bases). V was shortened by 10 bases and J by 2 bases, with 9 bases between the two germline ends. Germline CDR1 ENHRY, CDR2 SYGVKD. The CDR3 has 11 amino acids. CDR3 residues: CATQGAYEQYF. DNA for the CDR3: TGTGCCACCCAGGGTGCCTACGAGCAGTACTTC.

The chain links TRBV27 to TRBJ2-1; D is tentatively TRBD1 or TRBD2 (5 bases each). The V end lost 6 bases, the J end lost 8 bases, and 11 bases lay between the germline ends. The CDR3 is 12 residues long. Germline V gene lookup returns CDR1 MNHEY and CDR2 SMNVEV (reference sequence). The CDR3 here is CASSPMGDEQFF. The CDR3 bases are TGTGCCAGCAGCCCAATGGGGGATGAGCAGTTCTTC.

The DNA for the CDR3 is TGTGCCAGCAGCTTAATGGCAGCGGGGGGCGAGCAGTACTTC. Translation: CASSLMAAGGEQYF. The rearrangement joins TRBV7-2 to TRBJ2-7; TRBD2 aligns across 9 bases. V shed 2 bases, J shed 6 bases, and the junction held 5 bases outside the gene matches. Germline CDR1 reads SGHTA; CDR2 reads FQGNSA. CDR3 length: 14 amino acids. The whole variable domain, remainder taken from reference TRBV7-2 and TRBJ2-7, is GAGVSQSPSNKVTEKGKDVELRCDPISGHTALYWYRQSLGQGLEFLIYFQGNSAPDKSGLPSDRFSAERTGGSVSTLTIQRTQQEDSAVYLCASSLMAAGGEQYFGPGTRLTVT.

Concerning this clone itself: Other DNA sequences in the sample encode the same CDR3. This chain joins TRBV4-1 and TRBJ2-7; D not certain. Germline CDR1 is MGHRA and CDR2 is YSYEKL. V was trimmed by 2 bases and J by 0 bases, leaving 5 bases between them. This CDR3 contains 13 residues. CDR3 region: CASSQTVSYEQYF. In nucleotides, the CDR3 is TGCGCCAGCAGCCAAACGGTCTCCTACGAGCAGTACTTC.

The V call is TRBV5-6, the J call TRBJ2-7; D possibly matches TRBD1 or TRBD2 (5 bases each). Germline V gene sequence: CDR1 SGHDT, CDR2 YYEEEE. This CDR3 has 14 residues. The ends were cut back, 5 bases at V and 3 bases at J, with 15 bases in the middle. The CDR3 spells CASSPGPTGYEQYF. The DNA for the CDR3 is TGTGCCAGCAGTCCGGGACCCACGGGCTACGAGCAGTACTTC.

This clone was found a few times. The J gene is TRBJ2-7, the V gene TRBV19; 7 bases are shared with TRBD1. V was clipped by 5 bases and J by 6 bases; unmatched bases: 10. The germline CDR1 and CDR2 sequences are LNHDA and SQIVND (reference sequence). The CDR3 consists of 14 residues. CDR3 DNA sequence: TGTGCCAGTAGTCCAAAGACAGGGAAAGGCGAGCAGTACTTC. Encoded protein: CASSPKTGKGEQYF.

This clone is labeled as medium-sized (0.01 to 0.1%). The CDR3 DNA sequence: TGTGCCAGCGTGGGGTCGATGGACACTGAAGCTTTCTTT. This translates into CASVGSMDTEAFF. J is TRBJ1-1 and V is TRBV5-4; D is unclear. Trimming removed 7 bases from V and 3 bases from J, with 13 bases in between. Looked up from germline, CDR1 is SGHNT and CDR2 is YYREEE (reference sequence). The CDR3 extends over 13 amino acids.

This chain links TRBV9 with TRBJ1-3; D call uncertain. In germline, CDR1 is SGDLS, CDR2 YYNGEE. CDR3 length: 14 residues. V was cut by 3 bases and J by 7 bases, with 14 bases left in between. The CDR3 loop reads CASSAGSGWNTIYF. The CDR3 bases are TGTGCCAGCAGCGCTGGCTCGGGGTGGAACACCATATATTTT.

V is TRBV5-1 and J is TRBJ1-1; TRBD1 is a possible D gene (6 bases). Looked up from germline, CDR1 is SGHRS and CDR2 is YFSETQ. Trimming left V 0 bases short and J 4 bases short, with 16 bases between. This CDR3 comprises 16 residues. CDR3 residues: CASSLEVKQGTTEAFF. Here the CDR3 DNA reads TGCGCCAGCAGCTTGGAGGTGAAGCAGGGGACCACTGAAGCTTTCTTT.

This clone was observed a handful of times. This rearrangement joins TRBV7-8 to TRBJ1-2; possible D gene TRBD1, 5 bases. This CDR3 spans 13 amino acids. Trimming shortened V by 0 bases and J by 5 bases, and 7 bases separated the two germline ends. The germline V gene has CDR1 SGHVS and CDR2 FQNEAQ. The CDR3 sequence is CASSLATEYGYTF. The DNA of the CDR3 is TGTGCCAGCAGCTTAGCGACAGAGTATGGCTACACCTTC.

V usage is TRBV5-1 and J usage is TRBJ2-5; D gene ambiguous. The CDR3 sequence is 13 residues long. Germline values: CDR1 SGHRS, CDR2 YFSETQ. The V end lost 1 base, the J end lost 5 bases, and 9 bases lay between the germline ends. This chain's CDR3 is CASSLNERETQYF. CDR3 nucleotides: TGCGCCAGCAGCTTGAATGAGAGGGAGACCCAGTACTTC.

The count of this clone is one. Other DNA sequences in the sample encode the same CDR3. V and J are TRBV5-1 and TRBJ2-7; TRBD2 matches 13 bases. V shed 4 bases and J 4 bases; nucleotides not matched to a gene: 2. Germline V gene sequence: CDR1 SGHRS, CDR2 YFSETQ. The CDR3 runs 14 residues. The CDR3 region has the DNA TGCGCCAGCAGCAAGGGACTAGCGGGGTACGAGCAGTACTTC. It yields the protein CASSKGLAGYEQYF.

V and J are TRBV25-1 and TRBJ1-6, with a weak D call TRBD1 (5 bases). CDR1 MGHDK and CDR2 SYGVNS come from the germline V gene. V was pared by 0 bases and J by 8 bases, with 14 bases between. This CDR3 has 16 residues. The CDR3 reads CASSEYKGVVDSPLHF. The CDR3 bases are TGTGCCAGCAGTGAATACAAAGGGGTGGTAGATTCACCCCTCCACTTT.

The rearrangement links TRBV5-1 to TRBJ2-7, with a possible D match to TRBD1 (5 bases). CDR3 length equals 15 residues. Between the trimmed V and J ends, which lost 1 base and 2 bases, there was a span of 13 bases. CDR1 is SGHRS and CDR2 is YFSETQ in the germline V gene. The CDR3 sequence: CASSLTETDPYEQYF. In DNA, the CDR3 is TGCGCCAGCAGCTTGACTGAGACAGATCCCTACGAGCAGTACTTC.